This record looks at one T cell receptor beta chain sequence and its context. The target antigen is unknown. This record belongs to a study of healthy donors' naive CD4 and CD8 T cells. Starting from about 0.45 ug of total RNA, TCR libraries were made with linear amplification. TCRdb reprocessed the reads with MiXCR, giving one entry per CDR3 protein. Of around 200,000 distinct CDR3 sequences listed, around 74% are singletons. Study-wide points: Naive CD4+ and CD8+ cells reportedly differed in usage of most V and J genes.

Unmatched junction bases numbered 17, after V lost 7 bases and J lost 4 bases. The CDR3 loop spans 19 amino acids. Germline CDR1 and CDR2: LNHDA and SQIVND (reference sequence). Input material: naive CD4+ and CD8+ T cells sorted from blood, pooled from several donors. This chain uses TRBV19 with TRBJ2-6, with TRBD2 identical over 9 bases. This TCR derives from a pool of human donors in good health; the sample pools cells from several healthy donors. As DNA, the CDR3 is TGTGCCAGTACGGTGTATCCCAATTGGGGGACTAGCGGGGCCAACGTCCTGACTTTC. Translating gives CASTVYPNWGTSGANVLTF. The full variable domain, in which reference TRBV19 and TRBJ2-6 provide the parts outside the CDR3, is DGGITQSPKYLFRKEGQNVTLSCEQNLNHDAMYWYRQDPGQGLRLIYYSQIVNDFQKGDIAEGYSVSREKKESFPLTVTSAQKNPTAFYLCASTVYPNWGTSGANVLTFGAGSRLTVL.